This T cell receptor beta chain was observed in a study of regulatory T cells in long-lasting Graves disease. TCR beta libraries were built with iRepertoire HTBI primers and Arm-PCR of CDR3 regions. TCRdb processed the multiplex PCR reads anew with MiXCR; each CDR3 protein has one entry. The sample has approximately 480,000 distinct CDR3 sequences, around 16% seen once. Described time point: newly diagnosed GD, antithyroid drugs for less than 3 months. Generation of the TCR library employed RNA extracted from PBMCs. The CDR3 contains 16 residues. Germline V gene sequence: CDR1 SEHNR, CDR2 FQNEAQ (reference sequence). Trimming cost V 4 bases and J 2 bases, with 16 bases left between them. This clonotype was picked up a small number of times. In addition, the sample was reused for a study of T cells in Graves' hyperthyroidism and ophthalmopathy. That work contributes: Prediction of ophthalmopathy progression came a median approximately 7 months pre-onset.

Sequenced here: peripheral blood mononuclear cells (PBMCs), sampled at new diagnosis, from a patient treated with antithyroid drugs. This sequence joins TRBV7-9 and TRBJ2-3; perhaps TRBD2 as D (6 bases). The TCR was taken from a man aged 35-49 years with Graves disease. This CDR3 is CASSSIRSGDTDTQYF. The CDR3 bases are TGTGCCAGCAGCTCGATTCGTTCGGGGGACACAGATACGCAGTATTTT. Combining the CDR3 with reference TRBV7-9 and TRBJ2-3 gives the whole variable domain DTGVSQNPRHKITKRGQNVTFRCDPISEHNRLYWYRQTLGQGPEFLTYFQNEAQLEKSRLLSDRFSAERPKGSFSTLEIQRTEQGDSAMYLCASSSIRSGDTDTQYFGPGTRLTVL.